This TCR beta chain was identified in a study of control samples from healthy donors and cancer patients. The method was immunoSEQ multiplex PCR; TCRdb's version includes in-frame clones alone and lacks a portion of them. The data hold fewer than 200,000 clones, with roughly 93% observed a single time. The length of the CDR3 is 13 residues. Between the trimmed V and J ends, which lost 6 bases and 0 bases, there was a span of 9 bases. This clonotype was obtained from a man in his late teens or twenties in good health. The chain combines TRBV12-3 or TRBV12-4 with TRBJ2-7; D is unresolved. Sequencing used blood. The chain's CDR3 is CASSTYSSYEQYF. The CDR3 nucleotides read TGTGCCAGCAGCACCTATAGCTCCTACGAGCAGTACTTC.